These 3 T cell receptor beta chains share one sample of origin, sequenced in a study of T cells after yellow fever vaccination. MiXCR, run by TCRdb on the 5' RACE reads, gives a single entry per CDR3 protein. The sample carries some 250,000 distinct CDR3 sequences, 3.6% recorded once. The source material was PBMCs, sampled 15 days after the yellow fever booster vaccination. The receptors originated from a man aged 18 to 29 who received the YFV17D yellow fever vaccine.

This clonotype was counted ten times or more. The chain combines TRBV27 with TRBJ1-6, with 10 nucleotides matching TRBD1. The CDR3 has 16 amino acids. CDR1 is MNHEY, CDR2 SMNVEV, per germline (reference sequence). Losses at the gene ends were 5 bases for V and 8 bases for J; bases not matched to a gene: 9. This CDR3 reads CASSRRSGTGDSPLHF. The CDR3 nucleotides read TGTGCCAGCAGTCGACGATCCGGGACAGGGGATTCACCCCTCCACTTT.

In this sample, this clonotype turned up a few times. This rearrangement joins TRBV5-4 to TRBJ1-2; D gene ambiguous. Trimming stripped 3 bases from V and 5 bases from J, with 8 bases between. The germline V gene encodes CDR1 SGHNT and CDR2 YYREEE (reference sequence). CDR3 size: 12 residues. Here the CDR3 DNA reads TGTGCCAGCAGCTCCGATGTATATGGCTACACCTTC. Its translation: CASSSDVYGYTF.

This clonotype appeared many times. V gene TRBV2 combines with J gene TRBJ2-3; D remains ambiguous. V gave up 5 bases and J gave up 2 bases, with 11 bases separating them. The CDR3 contains 14 residues. Germline CDR1 SNHLY, CDR2 FYNNEI. This chain's CDR3 is CASSMGSNTDTQYF. The CDR3, as DNA: TGTGCCAGCAGTATGGGCAGTAACACAGATACGCAGTATTTT.